These T cell receptor beta chains were read from a single sample in a study of shared clonotypes between healthy human individuals. Method: immunoSEQ multiplex PCR; TCRdb's copy keeps in-frame clones and lacks some. The sample has almost 700,000 clones, about 90% seen once; the top ten hold approximately 25%. Material for sequencing was naive CD8+ T cells sorted from blood. All receptors derive from a man between 25 and 39 years old in good health. The CDR3 runs from the conserved cysteine through the conserved F or W. The D gene is left open where the match is weak. Clone size is not always given. Where it is, it says once, few, many or a class for expanded clones.

J gene | V gene | D gene | clone size | CDR3 protein | CDR3 DNA
TRBJ1-5 | TRBV6-1 | . | . | CASSGRQGVNQPQHF | TGTGCCAGCAGTGGTAGGCAGGGTGTAAATCAGCCCCAGCATTTT
TRBJ2-2 | TRBV7-6 | TRBD2 | . | CASSLATSGRTTGELFF | TGTGCCAGCAGCTTAGCGACTAGCGGGAGGACCACCGGGGAGCTGTTTTTT
TRBJ1-3 | TRBV15 | . | . | CATRSIEDTIYF | TGTGCCACCAGAAGCATTGAGGACACCATATATTTT
TRBJ2-1 | TRBV27 | . | once | CASRTARGWNEQFF | TGTGCCAGCAGGACAGCGAGAGGGTGGAATGAGCAGTTCTTC
TRBJ2-7 | TRBV28 | . | few | CASRIQGNYEQYF | TGTGCCAGCAGAATACAGGGAAACTACGAGCAGTACTTC
TRBJ2-7 | TRBV4-2 | TRBD1 | once | CASSQEDRVDYEQYF | TGTGCCAGCAGCCAAGAGGACAGGGTTGACTACGAGCAGTACTTC
TRBJ2-1 | TRBV29-1 | . | . | CSVDGQSSYNEQFF | TGCAGCGTTGATGGCCAGAGCTCCTACAATGAGCAGTTCTTC
TRBJ2-5 | TRBV15 | . | . | CATSSAGEETQYF | TGTGCCACCAGCAGTGCCGGGGAAGAGACCCAGTACTTC
TRBJ1-2 | TRBV2 | . | . | CASYGGNRRDYGYTF | TGTGCCAGCTATGGGGGGAATAGAAGGGACTATGGCTACACCTTC
TRBJ2-1 | TRBV28 | TRBD2 | . | CASRVLAGTYNEQFF | TGTGCCAGCAGGGTTCTAGCGGGAACCTACAATGAGCAGTTCTTC
TRBJ2-7 | TRBV28 | TRBD2 | . | CASSPPGLAGGDYEQYF | TGTGCCAGCAGTCCGCCGGGACTAGCGGGAGGGGACTACGAGCAGTACTTC
TRBJ2-7 | TRBV7-9 | . | . | CASSGPERAIDEQYF | TGTGCCAGCAGCGGTCCTGAAAGGGCGATTGACGAGCAGTACTTC
TRBJ2-7 | TRBV30 | TRBD2 | . | CAWSVLAGGAYEQYF | TGTGCCTGGAGTGTATTAGCGGGGGGTGCCTACGAGCAGTACTTC
TRBJ2-1 | TRBV6-5 | . | . | CASSLLFREWGNEQFF | TGTGCCAGCAGTTTGCTTTTCCGGGAATGGGGCAATGAGCAGTTCTTC
TRBJ2-5 | TRBV29-1 | . | . | CSVGWQETQYF | TGCAGCGTTGGCTGGCAAGAGACCCAGTACTTC
TRBJ1-5 | TRBV25-1 | TRBD1 | . | CASRSGQGHDSNQPQHF | TGTGCCAGCAGGTCGGGACAGGGGCATGATAGCAATCAGCCCCAGCATTTT
TRBJ2-7 | TRBV29-1 | TRBD2 | . | CSVEGLAGYEQYF | TGCAGCGTGGAGGGACTAGCGGGGTACGAGCAGTACTTC